The present TCR beta chain was sequenced within a study of CD8 T cells in Susac syndrome. Study-level results: In total CD8+ repertoires, approximately 17 Susac-specific public clones were found, and four to six in CD8+ TEMRA repertoires.

Germline V gene data show CDR1 as LNHDA and CDR2 as SQIVND (reference sequence). This CDR3 has 10 residues. Trimming pared 5 bases from V and 11 bases from J, leaving 6 bases between. TEMRA cells were FACS-enriched, while CD8+ and CD4+ T cells were negatively isolated. The authors reverse transcribed roughly 0.5 to 1 ug RNA with random hexamers. TCRdb itself ran the immunoSEQ multiplex PCR reads through MiXCR, one entry per CDR3 protein. Counted here are around 81,000 distinct CDR3 sequences, 90% to 95% occurring once; the ten biggest clones make up about 0.99%. On this clonotype: Its antigen is currently unknown.

Material for sequencing was CD8+ T cells from PBMCs. This TCR was sampled from a human donor with Susac syndrome. This chain joins TRBV19 and TRBJ2-2, with D hard to call. For the CDR3, the DNA is TGTGCCAGTAGTTCGCGAGAGCTGTTTTTT. Encoded protein: CASSSRELFF.